The text below deals with one T cell receptor (beta chain). Antigen unknown. Here the CDR3 omits its conserved ending phenylalanine or tryptophan, so a read error is the likely source. These data come from a study of tumor-infiltrating lymphocytes in primary liver carcinoma. Study summary: Tumors, staged T1-T3 N0M0, spanned about 4.2 to 10 cm.

Whole-study results and caveats: Lesser overlap characterized tumor-adjacent and tumor-blood pairs relative to tumor region pairs. Top-250-clone fractions were significantly higher in tumors than in blood (p = 0.039).

Production of TCR beta cDNA used around 460 ng total RNA together with a constant-region primer. Three nested multiplex PCR rounds, a slightly modified ARM-PCR, produced the libraries for TCR beta. TCRdb analysed the multiplex PCR reads with MiXCR anew, one entry per CDR3 protein. The profile shows about 120,000 distinct CDR3 sequences, about 59% of them singletons. Co-extracting RNA and DNA was done with roughly 17-32 mg of unsorted bulk tissue as input. Patients underwent surgical resection for primary liver carcinoma. The clonotype originates from a woman aged 60-75 years with primary liver carcinoma and hepatitis B virus infection. Material for sequencing was liver tumor tissue from sampling region 1. This sample's subset: tumor region T1, superior pole.

The CDR3 DNA sequence: TGTGCCAGCAGCTCGACTAGCAGTCTATACAATGAGCAGTTCCTC. It is translated as CASSSTSSLYNEQFL. The chain joins TRBV11-1 to TRBJ2-1; 7 nucleotides align to TRBD2. The ends lost 4 bases at V and 4 bases at J; junction bases unmatched: 7. This CDR3 has 15 residues. Germline loops: CDR1 SGHAT, CDR2 FQDESV (reference sequence).